These T cell receptor beta chains were read from a single sample in a study of regulatory and conventional T cells in RAG deficiency. Sequencing was performed with immunoSEQ multiplex PCR; in TCRdb, only in-frame clones are kept and a portion is missing. The sample includes over 10,000 clones, less than 95% seen only once; the top ten take approximately 1.3%. This same sample was also taken into another study, of regulatory T cells.

The sequencing input was CD127- CD25+ CD4+ Tregs sorted from blood. The source of these receptors is a human donor in good health. Each CDR3 is given with its conserved first and last residue. The order of the fields is V gene, clone size, D gene, J gene, CDR3 DNA, CDR3 protein. A D gene is named only where the DNA matches it firmly. Size values are once, few and many counts, or a class for expanded clones, and some rows have none.

>TRBV6-1|NA|NA|TRBJ2-3
TGTGCCAGCTTTGAGTTCAGGCGAGGCACAGATACGCAGTATTTT
CASFEFRRGTDTQYF
>TRBV5-1|NA|TRBD2|TRBJ2-2
TGCGCCAGCAGCCCCGCGGGGGGTAACACCGGGGAGCTGTTTTTT
CASSPAGGNTGELFF
>TRBV6-5|NA|NA|TRBJ1-1
TGTGCCAGCAGTTACTCCGGGGGGACATCTGAAGCTTTCTTT
CASSYSGGTSEAFF
>TRBV7-3|once|TRBD2|TRBJ2-5
TGTGCCAGCAGCTTTGGAGCGGGGGGGCGAGAGACCCAGTACTTC
CASSFGAGGRETQYF
>TRBV5-1|NA|NA|TRBJ2-1
TGCGCCAGCAGCTTACTAAAGTCTCGCAATGAGCAGTTCTTC
CASSLLKSRNEQFF
>TRBV6-5|NA|NA|TRBJ1-2
TGTGCCAGCAGTTACGCCCCGCACACCGACTATGGCTACACCTTC
CASSYAPHTDYGYTF
>TRBV5-1|NA|TRBD2|TRBJ2-5
TGCGCCAGCAGCTTGGGCCTAGCGGGGACCAGGGAGACCCAGTACTTC
CASSLGLAGTRETQYF
>TRBV5-1|NA|NA|TRBJ2-2
TGCGCCAGCAGCTCCCCTTTCCACGGGGCCGGGGAGCTGTTTTTT
CASSSPFHGAGELFF
>TRBV19|NA|NA|TRBJ1-2
TGTGCCAGTAGTGTCACGACAAGGAACTATGGCTACACCTTC
CASSVTTRNYGYTF
>TRBV5-4|NA|TRBD2|TRBJ2-3
TGTGCCAGCAGCGTGCGGGGGGCCCGCCGCGGGGATACGCAGTATTTT
CASSVRGARRGDTQYF
>TRBV12-5|NA|NA|TRBJ1-1
TGTGCTAGTGCTCCCCAGGCAGGGGACACTGAAGCTTTCTTT
CASAPQAGDTEAFF
>TRBV6-5|NA|TRBD1|TRBJ2-1
TGTGCCAGCAGTTGGTCCGGGACAGGGTCCGTCAATGAGCAGTTCTTC
CASSWSGTGSVNEQFF
>TRBV5-6|NA|NA|TRBJ1-2
TGTGCCAGCAGCTTGTTGCAGGGATCCCCAGGCTACACCTTC
CASSLLQGSPGYTF
>TRBV11-2|NA|NA|TRBJ2-7
TGTGCCAGCAGCTTAGCGGGGTACGAGCAGTACTTC
CASSLAGYEQYF
>TRBV6-1|NA|TRBD2|TRBJ2-5
TGTGCCAGCAGTGAAGCCCTAGCGGGGTGGGAGACCCAGTACTTC
CASSEALAGWETQYF
>TRBV11-2|NA|NA|TRBJ2-3
TGTGCCAGCAGCCCGGGCACAGATACGCAGTATTTT
CASSPGTDTQYF
>TRBV6-1|NA|NA|TRBJ2-4
TGTGCCAGCAGTGCACCAGGACTAGCCAAAAACATTCAGTACTTC
CASSAPGLAKNIQYF
>TRBV30|NA|TRBD1|TRBJ1-6
TGTGCCTGGAGGAACAGGGGCGGTAATAATTCACCCCTCCACTTT
CAWRNRGGNNSPLHF
>TRBV29-1|once|TRBD2|TRBJ2-3
TGCAGCGTTGATGGGGGGGTTGGAGATACGCAGTATTTT
CSVDGGVGDTQYF
>TRBV13|NA|TRBD1|TRBJ1-6
TGTGCCAGCAGACTAAGGGAAGGACAGGGGAATTCACCCCTCCACTTT
CASRLREGQGNSPLHF
>TRBV28|NA|TRBD1|TRBJ1-1
TGTGCCAGCAGTTTGACAGGGGGCGACACTGAAGCTTTCTTT
CASSLTGGDTEAFF
>TRBV4-2|NA|TRBD1|TRBJ1-5
TGTGCCAGCAGCGGAGACAGGGTCCCTCCGGAGCCCCAGCATTTT
CASSGDRVPPEPQHF
>TRBV18|NA|NA|TRBJ2-7
TGTGCCAGCTCACCTAAATCGTTGCAGGGCGAGCAGTACTTC
CASSPKSLQGEQYF
>TRBV9|once|NA|TRBJ2-1
TGTGCCAGCAGCGTAGGGCCAGCGAGGAATGAGCAGTTCTTC
CASSVGPARNEQFF
>TRBV6-5|once|TRBD1|TRBJ1-1
TGTGCCAGCAGTTCCCTTCACAGGGGGCCGGGTGGAGCTTTCTTT
CASSSLHRGPGGAFF
>TRBV6-1|NA|NA|TRBJ1-3
TGTGCCAGCAGTGAATTCAGGTTAGCGGGCTCTGGAAACACCATATATTTT
CASSEFRLAGSGNTIYF
>TRBV5-1|NA|NA|TRBJ1-4
TGCGCCAGCAGCTTGGCGCGTAATGAAAAACTGTTTTTT
CASSLARNEKLFF
>TRBV27|NA|NA|TRBJ2-7
TGTGCCAGCAGTTTATCGGGCAGCTCCTACGAGCAGTACTTC
CASSLSGSSYEQYF
>TRBV5-5|once|NA|TRBJ2-1
TGTGCCAGCAGCACAACAGGGACGAGCTCCTACAATGAGCAGTTCTTC
CASSTTGTSSYNEQFF
>TRBV10-3|NA|NA|TRBJ1-6
TGTGCCATCAGTGAGCTCGCAGGCAGCTCCTATAATTCACCCCTCCACTTT
CAISELAGSSYNSPLHF
>TRBV7-9|NA|NA|TRBJ1-3
TGTGCCAGCGAGCGAGGCAGTCGGGGGGGAAACACCATATATTTT
CASERGSRGGNTIYF
>TRBV10-3|NA|NA|TRBJ2-7
TGTGCCATCAGGGGCTGGCAGGGCGACGAGCAGTACTTC
CAIRGWQGDEQYF
>TRBV4-1|NA|NA|TRBJ2-4
TGCGCCAGCAGCCAAGGGAGGACGTTCCCGTCCAAAAACATTCAGTACTTC
CASSQGRTFPSKNIQYF
>TRBV5-1|NA|TRBD1|TRBJ1-2
TGCGCCAGCAGATCACCCTACGACAGGGCTTATGGCTACACCTTC
CASRSPYDRAYGYTF
>TRBV6-1|once|TRBD1|TRBJ2-7
TGTGCCAGCAGACACTTACCCCAGGGGGCGGGCGAGCAGTACTTC
CASRHLPQGAGEQYF
>TRBV28|NA|TRBD1|TRBJ2-5
TGTGCCAGCAGGGACAGGGGGCAACAAGAGACCCAGTACTTC
CASRDRGQQETQYF
>TRBV10-1|few|NA|TRBJ1-3
TGCGCCAGGAAAGACTTACAGGGTCGGGGAAACACCATATATTTT
CARKDLQGRGNTIYF
>TRBV5-4|NA|NA|TRBJ2-2
TGTGCCAGCAGCGGGAGGTTGGGAGACACCGGGGAGCTGTTTTTT
CASSGRLGDTGELFF
>TRBV7-6|once|NA|TRBJ1-3
TGTGCCAGCAGCTTAGAAGTACCGGAGGTATCTGGAAACACCATATATTTT
CASSLEVPEVSGNTIYF
>TRBV5-1|NA|NA|TRBJ2-7
TGCGCCAGCAGCTTGGGAGGCTACGAGCAGTACTTC
CASSLGGYEQYF
>TRBV18|NA|TRBD2|TRBJ2-3
TGTGCCAGCTCACCTAGCGGGGTGGCAGATACGCAGTATTTT
CASSPSGVADTQYF
>TRBV5-1|NA|TRBD2|TRBJ2-3
TGCGCCAGCAGGACCGGATCGTTAGCGGGGGGTGATACGCAGTATTTT
CASRTGSLAGGDTQYF
>TRBV11-3|NA|TRBD1|TRBJ2-7
TGTGCCAGCAGCTATTCCGGGACAGGGCCCTACGAGCAGTACTTC
CASSYSGTGPYEQYF
>TRBV5-1|once|NA|TRBJ2-2
TGCGCCAGCAGCTCCCAAAGTGGGAGGAAGGCCGGGGAGCTGTTTTTT
CASSSQSGRKAGELFF
>TRBV19|NA|NA|TRBJ1-6
TGTGCCAGTAGTAGGACAGCCGGCCTTTCCTATAATTCACCCCTCCACTTT
CASSRTAGLSYNSPLHF
>TRBV30|NA|NA|TRBJ1-2
TGTGCCTGGAGTGTACAAAGTAACTATGGCTACACCTTC
CAWSVQSNYGYTF
>TRBV19|NA|TRBD1|TRBJ1-5
TGTGCCAGTAGATTGGACAGGGGAGGCAATCAGCCCCAGCATTTT
CASRLDRGGNQPQHF
>TRBV7-8|once|TRBD1|TRBJ1-5
TGTGCCAGCAGCTTAAGGGGGGGGACAGGGGGCCGGGGCAATCAGCCCCAGCATTTT
CASSLRGGTGGRGNQPQHF
>TRBV5-1|NA|TRBD1|TRBJ1-2
TGCGCCAGCAGCTTCACCGGGACAGCCCCCTATGGCTACACCTTC
CASSFTGTAPYGYTF
>TRBV5-1|NA|NA|TRBJ1-1
TGCGCCAGCTTCCCCGGGGGAATGAACACTGAAGCTTTCTTT
CASFPGGMNTEAFF
>TRBV5-1|NA|NA|TRBJ2-5
TGCGCCAGCAGCTTGCCCCGGGGGGCCCAAGAGACCCAGTACTTC
CASSLPRGAQETQYF
>TRBV9|NA|TRBD1|TRBJ2-7
TGTGCCAGCAGCGGGGGACAGGGGGCTCTCTACGAGCAGTACTTC
CASSGGQGALYEQYF
>TRBV21-1|NA|NA|TRBJ2-1
TGTGCCAGCAGCTCGGGAGGAGGACAGGGTGGTAATGAGCAGTTCTTC
CASSSGGGQGGNEQFF
>TRBV9|NA|NA|TRBJ2-2
TGTGCCAGCAGCTCCCGGTGGACCGGGGAGCTGTTTTTT
CASSSRWTGELFF
>TRBV27|NA|NA|TRBJ1-5
TGTGATGAGGGCAATCAGCCCCAGCATTTT
CDEGNQPQHF
>TRBV27|NA|NA|TRBJ1-5
TGTGCCAGCACATTACGCGGGGGGCGGGGATGGCCCCAGCATTTT
CASTLRGGRGWPQHF
>TRBV5-5|NA|TRBD2|TRBJ2-1
TGTGCCAGCAGCTTGGTTGGGACTAGCGTGTACAATGAGCAGTTCTTC
CASSLVGTSVYNEQFF
>TRBV6-1|NA|NA|TRBJ2-7
TGTGCCAGCAGTGAAGCAGGGGGGGTGGGGTACGAGCAGTACTTC
CASSEAGGVGYEQYF
>TRBV6-5|NA|NA|TRBJ1-1
TGTGCCAGCAGGTCAGGGGCGAAGAACACTGAAGCTTTCTTT
CASRSGAKNTEAFF